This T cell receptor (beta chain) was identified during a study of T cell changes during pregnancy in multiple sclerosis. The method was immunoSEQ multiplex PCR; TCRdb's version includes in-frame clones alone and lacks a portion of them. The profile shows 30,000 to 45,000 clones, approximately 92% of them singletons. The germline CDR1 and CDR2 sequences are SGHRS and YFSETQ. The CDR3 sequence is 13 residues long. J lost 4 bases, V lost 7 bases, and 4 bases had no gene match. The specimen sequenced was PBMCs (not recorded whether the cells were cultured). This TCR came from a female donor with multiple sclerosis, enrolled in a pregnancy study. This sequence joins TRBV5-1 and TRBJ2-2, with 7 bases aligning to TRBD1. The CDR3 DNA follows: TGCGCCAGCCCCGGGACAGCCACCGGGGAGCTGTTTTTT. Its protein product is CASPGTATGELFF.